Sequencing of this T cell receptor beta chain was carried out in a study of blood T cell repertoires in COVID-19. Study at large: Samples taken during acute and convalescent COVID-19 were collected in the United States, Italy and Spain. T cells, B-cell-depleted T cells, or PBMCs provided the cDNA or gDNA that served as material.

Trimming removed 3 bases at V and 2 bases at J, with 12 bases between. This CDR3 spans 15 amino acids. Germline V gene sequence: CDR1 LGHDT, CDR2 YNNKEL (reference sequence). Original processing notes: The assay estimated nucleated cells by amplifying reference gene primers. The table came from immunoSEQ multiplex PCR; TCRdb's copy has only in-frame clones and leaves some out. V and J calls and clone size are given by that table; D and trimming were obtained from the DNA. This sample has roughly 200,000 clones, with 84% found just once. While infection was still active, Seattle patients were enrolled and then followed longitudinally.

The clonotype comes from an elderly woman with COVID-19, enrolled during active disease. The sequenced sample consisted of peripheral blood. The rearrangement links TRBV3-1 (or the pseudogene TRBV3-2) to TRBJ2-3; D perhaps matches TRBD2 (6 bases). The CDR3, as DNA: TGTGCCAGCAGCCAGGCCGGGACTGTCACAGATACGCAGTATTTT. It codes for CASSQAGTVTDTQYF.